The entry below gives a single T cell receptor (beta chain) sequence along with its context. Its antigen is unidentified. The read finishes 3 residues shy of the CDR3 end, and the germline J gene is used to complete it. The data are from a study of T cell clonality in common variable immunodeficiency. The study, taken as a whole, reports: In common variable immunodeficiency, TCR beta chains reportedly carried fewer deletions and N-nucleotide insertions.

The CDR3 consists of 14 residues. Germline V CDR1 and CDR2: SGHNT, YENEEA. Repertoires were generated with immunoSEQ multiplex PCR, while TCRdb's copy carries only in-frame clones and drops some. The table lists about 52,000 clones, with no singletons. The source material was peripheral blood mononuclear cells. This clonotype was sampled from a person aged 18-70 years in good health. The rearrangement joins TRBV11-3 to TRBJ1-6, with D perhaps matching TRBD1 (5 bases). This chain's CDR3 is CASSLRQQESALHF. The DNA read from the CDR3 is TGTGCCAGCAGTCTTCGACAGCAGGAGTCGGCC.